This T cell receptor beta chain derives from a study of OX40 agonist ivuxolimab in advanced cancers. Whole-study results and caveats: At 0.1 to 3.0 mg/kg and by week 6, clonal expansion occurred in CD4+ and CD8+ blood T cells. The average count of expanded clones was higher among CD8+ T cells than among CD4+.

Note on this clone: The antigen remains undetermined.

The protocol was immunoSEQ multiplex PCR, while the TCRdb copy is restricted to in-frame clones and leaves out a portion. The data contain roughly 73,000 clones, around nine tenths of them singletons. Trimming took off 3 bases at V and 2 bases at J, with 15 bases between the two ends. Germline CDR1 is SGHDT and CDR2 is YYEEEE. The CDR3 is 15 residues long. The TCR was taken from an adult with an advanced solid tumor such as melanoma, head and neck, liver or kidney cancer. Sequenced here: CD4+ or CD8+ T cells sorted from blood, sampled in a trial of the OX40 agonist ivuxolimab. The chain uses TRBV5-6 and TRBJ2-7; D is uncertain. CDR3 coding DNA: TGTGCCAGCAGCTCAATCCTGGATCGGCCCTACGAGCAGTACTTC. Protein product: CASSSILDRPYEQYF.